This T cell receptor beta chain was sequenced for a study of blood T cell repertoires in COVID-19. This clone was recorded a few times. Repertoires were generated with immunoSEQ multiplex PCR, while TCRdb's copy carries only in-frame clones and drops some. The data hold about 370,000 clones, with 75% to 90% observed a single time. The junction had 3 bases not matched to a gene; V was cut back by 2 bases and J by 6 bases. CDR1 MGHRA and CDR2 YSYEKL come from the germline V gene. This CDR3 region has 14 residues. The origin of this receptor is a man aged 18-30 years who had recovered from COVID-19. Sequencing used PBMCs or T cells enriched from blood (not recorded which). This chain joins TRBV4-1 and TRBJ1-1, with 10 bases aligning to TRBD1. The CDR3, as DNA: TGCGCCAGCAGCCAAAGGGACAGGGGCCCTGAAGCTTTCTTT. It yields the protein CASSQRDRGPEAFF.